A single sample is the source of the 21 T cell receptor beta chains below, sequenced in a study of control samples from healthy donors and cancer patients. Here immunoSEQ multiplex PCR was the method, and the copy in TCRdb shows in-frame clones only, minus some. The sample shows approximately 120,000 clones, 87% of them seen only once. The specimen sequenced was blood. These receptors came from a young man in good health.

This chain uses TRBV7-2 with TRBJ2-1; D might be TRBD1 or TRBD2, each matching 5 bases. The CDR3 length is 16 residues. Trimming removed 1 base from V and 0 bases from J, with 10 bases in between. CDR1 and CDR2 (germline): SGHTA, FQGNSA. The CDR3 DNA is TGTGCCAGCAGCTTAGAGGGGACGGGCTCCTACAATGAGCAGTTCTTC. Translation gives CASSLEGTGSYNEQFF.

The rearrangement joins TRBV4-1 to TRBJ2-1, with no clear D. V was shortened by 0 bases and J by 14 bases, with 14 bases between the two germline ends. Germline CDR1 reads MGHRA; CDR2 reads YSYEKL. The CDR3 consists of 13 residues. CDR3 DNA sequence: TGCGCCAGCAGCCAAGAGATTCCTGGGAAAGAGTTCTTC. This encodes CASSQEIPGKEFF.

The CDR3 DNA reads TGTGCCAGTACTCTGACTAGCGGGAGTATACAGGAGCAGTTCTTC. Translating it yields CASTLTSGSIQEQFF. The chain couples TRBV19 to TRBJ2-1; 12 bases are a match to TRBD2. Germline assignment: CDR1 LNHDA and CDR2 SQIVND (reference sequence). The trim removed 7 bases at V and 10 bases at J, leaving 11 bases unmatched. The CDR3 totals 15 residues.

The chain uses TRBV10-2 and TRBJ1-4; no reliable D call. The CDR3 is 16 residues long. The germline V gene encodes CDR1 WSHSY and CDR2 SAAADI. Trimming shortened V by 8 bases and J by 0 bases, and 16 bases separated the two germline ends. CDR3 loop: CASRRRTDTTNEKLFF. The CDR3 region has the DNA TGCGCCAGCCGGCGACGGACGGATACAACTAATGAAAAACTGTTTTTT.

V and J are TRBV24-1 and TRBJ2-5; TRBD2 matches 11 bases. In germline, CDR1 is KGHDR, CDR2 SFDVKD. This CDR3 spans 16 amino acids. V was pared by 3 bases and J by 6 bases, with 8 bases of the junction left unmatched. The DNA of the CDR3 is TGTGCCACCAGTGATCCACTAGCGGGAGAGGCCCAGACCCAGTACTTC. Amino acid sequence: CATSDPLAGEAQTQYF.

In its sample, this clone was seen a few times. The chain links TRBV29-1 to TRBJ1-1; 7 nucleotides align to TRBD1. J gave up 1 base and V 6 bases, and 8 bases lay outside the gene matches. The CDR3 contains 14 residues. Per germline, CDR1 SQVTM and CDR2 ANQGSEA. The CDR3 nucleotides read TGCAGCGTGGGAATCAGGGGGTGGAACACTGAAGCTTTCTTT. It translates to CSVGIRGWNTEAFF.

The genes are TRBV18 and TRBJ1-1; D not resolved. Germline CDR1 reads KGHSH; CDR2 reads LQKENI. The germline V and J ends were trimmed by 2 bases and 5 bases, with 9 bases remaining between them. This CDR3 region has 13 residues. CDR3 sequence reads: CASSPGVSTEAFF. CDR3 nucleotide sequence: TGTGCCAGCTCACCAGGGGTGAGTACTGAAGCTTTCTTT.

CDR3 sequence: CAWSGSGTGSLPLHF. The CDR3 DNA reads as TGTGCCTGGAGTGGGTCTGGGACAGGGTCTCTTCCCCTCCACTTT. The gene calls are TRBV30 and TRBJ1-6, with TRBD1 matching 9 bases. The CDR3 runs 15 residues. The V gene's germline CDR1 is GTSNPN and CDR2 SVGIG (reference sequence). V trimming: 1 base; J trimming: 13 bases; junction bases outside the gene matches: 11.

This clone was picked up a small number of times. For the CDR3, the DNA is TGTGCCACCAGTGTCACCCGGGATAGGAACAATGAGCAGTTCTTC. It codes for CATSVTRDRNNEQFF. The chain carries TRBV24-1 and TRBJ2-1; D may be TRBD2 (5 bases). V lost 5 bases and J lost 5, with 15 bases in between. The CDR3 spans 15 residues. The germline V gene encodes CDR1 KGHDR and CDR2 SFDVKD.

The rearrangement links TRBV7-9 to TRBJ1-6; 7 nucleotides agree with TRBD1. V gave up 0 bases and J gave up 5 bases; unmatched junction bases: 1. The CDR3 sequence is 15 residues long. Germline lookup yields CDR1 SEHNR and CDR2 FQNEAQ (reference sequence). This CDR3 is CASSLADRDNSPLHF. The CDR3 bases are TGTGCCAGCAGCTTAGCAGACAGGGATAATTCACCCCTCCACTTT.

DNA of the CDR3: TGCGCCAGCAGCCCAAGTATCAAAAACATTCAGTACTTC. It codes for CASSPSIKNIQYF. This chain uses TRBV5-1 with TRBJ2-4; D uncertain. Germline CDR1 SGHRS, CDR2 YFSETQ. The V end lost 4 bases, the J end lost 3 bases, and 8 bases lay between the germline ends. The CDR3 totals 13 residues.

The V and J genes are TRBV7-3 and TRBJ1-3; D is perhaps TRBD1 (5 bases). This CDR3 is 16 amino acids long. The V gene's germline CDR1 is SGHTA and CDR2 FQGTGA. Trimming took 1 base from V and 4 from J, leaving 14 bases between them. CDR3 sequence: CASSLNPRGAGNTIYF. The CDR3 region has the DNA TGTGCCAGCAGCTTAAATCCCCGGGGCGCCGGAAACACCATATATTTT.

The chain couples TRBV7-9 to TRBJ1-2; no clear D gene. Per the germline V gene, CDR1 is SEHNR and CDR2 is FQNEAQ (reference sequence). The CDR3 totals 14 residues. Trimming removed 5 bases from V and 0 bases from J, with 10 bases in between. DNA for the CDR3: TGTGCCAGCAGCCCCCAGACTACTAACTATGGCTACACCTTC. This codes for CASSPQTTNYGYTF.

The chain recombines TRBV18 with TRBJ2-2; 10 nucleotides agree with TRBD1. The CDR3 has 14 residues. Germline-derived CDR1 and CDR2 are KGHSH and LQKENI. V shed 6 bases, J shed 6 bases, and the junction held 4 bases outside the gene matches. CDR3 loop: CASSLDRGPGELFF. CDR3 bases: TGTGCCAGCTCTCTCGACAGGGGGCCCGGGGAGCTGTTTTTT.

Concerning this clone itself: The same CDR3 arises from other DNA sequences in this sample as well. The J gene is TRBJ1-1, the V gene TRBV18; TRBD1 aligns across 7 bases. The V and J ends lost 3 bases and 1 base, in that order; junction bases with no gene match: 2. CDR1 is KGHSH, CDR2 LQKENI, per germline. The CDR3 length is 14 residues. CDR3 residues: CASSPGQTNTEAFF. CDR3 in DNA: TGTGCCAGCTCACCGGGACAGACGAACACTGAAGCTTTCTTT.

J is TRBJ1-2 and V is TRBV6-5, with 7 bases fitting TRBD1. There are 15 residues in the CDR3. CDR1 MNHEY and CDR2 SVGAGI come from the germline V gene. Trimming took 5 bases from V and 2 from J; bases not matched to a gene: 8. Here the CDR3 DNA reads TGTGCCAGCAGTCCAGAATTACAGGGGAACTATGGCTACACCTTC. Translating it yields CASSPELQGNYGYTF.

This chain joins TRBV5-8 and TRBJ2-2; TRBD2 matches at 10 bases. Germline loops: CDR1 SGHTS, CDR2 YDEGEE. The CDR3 covers 17 residues. The ends lost 4 bases at V and 5 bases at J; junction bases unmatched: 11. This CDR3 reads CASSPQSGLAETGELFF. The CDR3 nucleotides are TGTGCCAGCAGCCCACAGTCCGGACTAGCGGAGACCGGGGAGCTGTTTTTT.

The chain uses TRBV9 and TRBJ2-2; weak D call: TRBD1 (6 bases). Germline V gene sequence: CDR1 SGDLS, CDR2 YYNGEE. The ends were cut back, 3 bases at V and 6 bases at J, with 15 bases in the middle. CDR3 length equals 15 residues. CDR3 amino acids: CASSAPQGSSGELFF. The CDR3 nucleotides are TGTGCCAGCAGCGCACCACAGGGAAGCTCCGGGGAGCTGTTTTTT.

This sequence joins TRBV7-2 and TRBJ1-1; the D is unclear. Trimming removed 5 bases at V and 1 base at J, with 8 bases between. The length of the CDR3 is 13 residues. Germline assignment: CDR1 SGHTA and CDR2 FQGNSA. Here the CDR3 DNA reads TGTGCCAGCAGCCTAACAAAGAACACTGAAGCTTTCTTT. It yields the protein CASSLTKNTEAFF. Together with reference TRBV7-2 and TRBJ1-1, the CDR3 gives the full variable domain: GAGVSQSPSNKVTEKGKDVELRCDPISGHTALYWYRQSLGQGLEFLIYFQGNSAPDKSGLPSDRFSAERTGGSVSTLTIQRTQQEDSAVYLCASSLTKNTEAFFGQGTRLTVV.

V gene TRBV25-1 combines with J gene TRBJ1-2; D is uncertain. The CDR3 runs to 13 residues. Trimming stripped 3 bases from V and 4 bases from J, with 9 bases between. CDR1 is MGHDK, CDR2 SYGVNS, per germline. This CDR3 is CASSDGSLYGYTF. The CDR3 DNA is TGTGCCAGCAGTGACGGGAGCCTCTATGGCTACACCTTC.

This chain joins TRBV19 and TRBJ2-2; 7 nucleotides match TRBD1. V trimming: 3 bases; J trimming: 5 bases; junction bases outside the gene matches: 3. Germline assignment: CDR1 LNHDA and CDR2 SQIVND (reference sequence). The CDR3 extends over 14 amino acids. DNA of the CDR3: TGTGCCAGTAGTATGGACAGGTGGACCGGGGAGCTGTTTTTT. Its translation is CASSMDRWTGELFF.